The clone carrying this T cell receptor beta chain was counted a single time. Its antigen is undetermined. The CDR3 length is 11 residues. Trimming removed 8 bases at V and 4 bases at J, with 8 bases between. The germline V gene encodes CDR1 SGHVS and CDR2 FNYEAQ. Profiling relied on immunoSEQ multiplex PCR, and the TCRdb table lists in-frame clones only, not all of them. The sample yields roughly 80,000 clones, about 86% seen once. These data originate in a study of OX40 agonist ivuxolimab in advanced cancers. Across the study: Administration of intravenous ivuxolimab to patients occurred every 2 weeks at 0.01 to 10 mg/kg. Points from the study as a whole: Relative to CD4+, CD8+ T cells held more expanded clones on average. A proportion of nonresponders additionally exhibited low normalized T-cell clonal expansion.

The source material was CD4+ or CD8+ T cells sorted from blood, sampled in a trial of the OX40 agonist ivuxolimab. The TCR originated in an adult with an advanced solid tumor such as melanoma, head and neck, liver or kidney cancer. This chain joins TRBV7-6 and TRBJ2-5, with D hard to call. CDR3 protein: CASGKLETQYF. In DNA, the CDR3 is TGTGCCAGCGGGAAATTAGAGACCCAGTACTTC.